This T cell receptor (beta chain) is drawn from a study of OX40 agonist ivuxolimab in advanced cancers. As for the study in general: Of mixed ages from about 23 to 90 and averaging roughly 60 years, the group was approximately 84% male.

The assay was immunoSEQ multiplex PCR, and TCRdb's table has in-frame clones only and misses some. Here the sample spans about 110,000 clones, 90% being singletons. This receptor was obtained from an adult with an advanced solid tumor such as melanoma, head and neck, liver or kidney cancer. The input for sequencing was CD4+ or CD8+ T cells sorted from blood, taken in a trial of the OX40 agonist ivuxolimab.

The CDR3 region is CASSQQGGNIQYF. In DNA, the CDR3 is TGTGCCAGCAGTCAGCAGGGGGGAAACATTCAGTACTTC. The chain recombines TRBV6-4 with TRBJ2-4, with a tentative D call TRBD1 (7 bases). V lost 5 bases, J lost 6 bases, and 11 bases lay in between. CDR1 and CDR2 (germline): MRHNA, SNTAGT. CDR3 length equals 13 residues.